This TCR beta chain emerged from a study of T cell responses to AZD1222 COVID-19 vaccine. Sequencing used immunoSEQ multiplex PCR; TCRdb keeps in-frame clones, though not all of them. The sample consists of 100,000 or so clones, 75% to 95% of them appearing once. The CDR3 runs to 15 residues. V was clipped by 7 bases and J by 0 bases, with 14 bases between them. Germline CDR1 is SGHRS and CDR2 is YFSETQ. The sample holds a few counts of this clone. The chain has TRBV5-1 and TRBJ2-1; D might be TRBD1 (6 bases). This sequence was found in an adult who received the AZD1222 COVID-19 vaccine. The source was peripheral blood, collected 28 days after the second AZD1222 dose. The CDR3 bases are TGCGCCAGCGGGCGAAGGGGGAGCTCCTACAATGAGCAGTTCTTC. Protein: CASGRRGSSYNEQFF.